Included here is one TCR beta chain sequence, with context. It has no known antigen specificity. No quality values exist for individual bases; no much larger clone is one base distant. Systemically healthy Caucasian individuals from Russia, some 38 in total and aged roughly 6 to 100 years, were included as donors. Each donor gave approximately 9.3 milliliters of peripheral blood, collected into EDTA-treated Vacutainer tubes. Ficoll-Paque density-gradient centrifugation was used to isolate PBMCs, with at least 7 million obtained per sample. Trizol reagent was used to extract total RNA from PBMCs, with at least 6 micrograms per sample. The percentages of naive CD45RAhigh/CD27high T cells were determined by flow cytometry on a PBMC aliquot from every donor. These data are taken from a study of blood T cells in healthy people across ages (dated by TCRdb to between 2014 and 2017). In terms of the full investigation: Template switching captured roughly one uniquely barcoded TCR beta cDNA molecule per two T cells in model experiments. Using the same blood draw, the study looked at two additional independent replicas of 1 million unique cDNA reads for two donors, one aged 18 to 29 and the other aged 80 or older. The study measured age-related changes in TCR beta repertoire diversity using deep sequencing normalized with unique cDNA molecular identifiers. Four age groups were formed from the donors: young (average 16 years), middle-aged (approximately 42), aged (around 68) and long-lived (more than 75). Study-level results and caveats: Because the CMV infection status of the donors was unknown, age-related changes in expanded clonotypes may potentially have been confounded. Compared with the aged group, the long-lived group had more naive CD4+ T cells, fewer expanded clones and increased TCR diversity, suggesting age selection. Estimates of total diversity based on one million sequenced T cells were considered lower bounds and underestimates. As age increased, observed TCR beta diversity per million T cells dropped in a roughly linear way, and a significant reduction was already evident by age 40. Bulk unsorted PBMC profiling prevented conclusive comparison of naive and antigen-experienced compartments. The percentage of naive T cells measured by flow cytometry correlated strongly with observed TCR beta diversity.

Library construction relied on 5' RACE. Sequencing took place on an Illumina HiSeq 2500. A second PCR of roughly 7 to 11 cycles was performed with a sample-barcoded 5' primer and a J-beta primer mix. A unique molecular identifier was introduced onto each TCR beta cDNA molecule by a template-switch 5' adaptor carrying 12 random nucleotides. Each sample yielded at least 2.5 million CDR3-containing paired-end reads. First-strand cDNA was synthesized from all RNA with the Mint cDNA synthesis kit, primed by a TRBC-specific oligonucleotide. Following uracil-DNA glycosylase treatment, all cDNA underwent a first 18-cycle PCR with the universal primers M1SS and BC2_uni_R. The study's own analysis went as follows. Each sample was normalized by randomly selecting 1 million high-quality reads, each carrying a distinct molecular identifier. Reads with shared molecular identifiers were discarded instead of being binned into consensus sequences. MiTCR, with a Q25 quality threshold and the strictest error-elimination algorithm, was used for CDR3 identification, clonotype clustering and error correction. Lower-bound total TCR beta diversity was estimated with a nonparametric unseen species model using Euler transformation. TCRdb reanalyzed the raw reads on its own, using fastp at Q25 for trimming and MiXCR for clone calling, and kept in-frame beta chains. Each record represents a unique CDR3 protein, reported with the most common genes and DNA among its rows. What appears here as the V and J calls and clone size reflects TCRdb's work, not the paper's. For this sample the table gives more than 1,000,000 distinct CDR3 sequences, of which around 25% were detected only once. Approximately 0.79% of the sample goes to the ten largest clones.

Taken from cysteine to phenylalanine, the CDR3 has 14 residues. The kept DNA is CDR3 alone, 42 bases in frame from the first base. Taken from the germline V gene (reference sequence), the CDR1 and CDR2 loops are DFQATT and SNEGSKA. Another study also made use of these data, one on T cells of mothers and their children. The other study reports the following: Donors were nine systemically healthy Caucasian individuals: three mothers and their six children. cDNA synthesis used all of the extracted RNA, with 1.5 ug of RNA in each 15 ul reaction. In the second PCR, the M1S primer introduced both the sample barcodes and 2-4 random nucleotides. More than 8 million TCR beta CDR3 reads were obtained from each mother, and 2.5 million to 3.5 million reads were obtained from each child. Thymic selection similarly shapes TCR recombination output in related and unrelated pairs, with minor effect from inherited differences. Related mother-child pairs always showed normalized repertoire overlap that was slightly higher than in unrelated mother-child pairs, though the difference was never significant. Persistent microchimeric T cell clones were not detected, at a sensitivity of roughly 100 clones per million clonotypes. To look for features that set related mother-child pairs apart from unrelated individuals, the researchers ran deep NGS to compare the TCR beta repertoires of mothers and children. On average, the children were roughly 10 +/- 4 years old, while the mothers were 40 +/- 4 years old. After adapter ligation was performed with NEBNext reagents, the libraries were sequenced on an Illumina HiSeq 2000 with 100+100 nt paired-end reads. To prevent cross-contamination, the mother and child libraries were prepared one month apart and sequenced in separate runs. Each donor had between roughly 450,000 and 2,300,000 distinct TCR beta clonotypes identified. Naive TCR beta clonotypes were estimated from low-frequency clonotypes matched to each donor's FACS-determined naive share, without sorting.

This chain is built from TRBV20-1 and TRBJ2-5; the D call could be TRBD1 or TRBD2, with each sharing 5 bases. Matching the DNA end better, TRBJ2-7 makes the J call doubtful. The sequence derives from a girl aged 2 to 10 in good health. Sequencing was done on a sample of blood. The CDR3 reads CSARDRASLYEQYF. Read as DNA, the sequence is TGCAGTGCTAGAGACAGGGCTAGCTTATACGAGCAGTACTTC.